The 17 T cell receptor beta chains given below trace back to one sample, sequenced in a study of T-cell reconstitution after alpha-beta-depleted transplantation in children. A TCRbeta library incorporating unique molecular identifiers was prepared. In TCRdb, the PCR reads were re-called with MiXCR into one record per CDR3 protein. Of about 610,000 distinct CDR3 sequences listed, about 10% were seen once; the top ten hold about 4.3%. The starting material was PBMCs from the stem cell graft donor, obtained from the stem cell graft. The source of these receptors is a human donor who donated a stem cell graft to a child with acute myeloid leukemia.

The CDR3 nucleotides read TGTGCCAGCAACCAGAGGGACCGGAGCTCCTATAATTCACCCCTCCACTTT. Protein: CASNQRDRSSYNSPLHF. This chain links TRBV21-1 with TRBJ1-6. TRBV21-1 is flagged as a pseudogene. This CDR3 region has 17 residues.

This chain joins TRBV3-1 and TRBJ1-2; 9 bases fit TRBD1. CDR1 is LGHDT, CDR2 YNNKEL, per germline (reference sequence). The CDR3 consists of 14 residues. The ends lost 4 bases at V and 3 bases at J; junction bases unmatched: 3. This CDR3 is CASSPQGADYGYTF. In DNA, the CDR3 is TGTGCCAGCAGCCCACAGGGGGCGGACTATGGCTACACCTTC.

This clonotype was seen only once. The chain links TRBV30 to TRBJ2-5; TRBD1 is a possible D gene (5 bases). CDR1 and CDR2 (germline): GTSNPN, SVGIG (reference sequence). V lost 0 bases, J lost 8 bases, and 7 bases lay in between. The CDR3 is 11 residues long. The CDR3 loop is CAWSVDRTQYF. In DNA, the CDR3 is TGTGCCTGGAGTGTTGACAGAACCCAGTACTTC.

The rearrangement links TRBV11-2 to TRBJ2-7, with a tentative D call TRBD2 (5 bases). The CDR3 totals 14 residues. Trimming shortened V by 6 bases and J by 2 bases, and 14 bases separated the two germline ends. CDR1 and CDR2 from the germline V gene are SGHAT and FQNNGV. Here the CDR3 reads CASRFGGQAYEQYF. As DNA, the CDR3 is TGTGCCAGCAGATTCGGCGGGCAGGCCTACGAGCAGTACTTC.

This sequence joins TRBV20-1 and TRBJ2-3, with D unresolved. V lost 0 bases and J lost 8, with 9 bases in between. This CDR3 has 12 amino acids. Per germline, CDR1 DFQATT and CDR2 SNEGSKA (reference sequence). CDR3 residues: CSAREGTITQYF. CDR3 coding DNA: TGCAGTGCTAGAGAGGGAACCATTACGCAGTATTTT.

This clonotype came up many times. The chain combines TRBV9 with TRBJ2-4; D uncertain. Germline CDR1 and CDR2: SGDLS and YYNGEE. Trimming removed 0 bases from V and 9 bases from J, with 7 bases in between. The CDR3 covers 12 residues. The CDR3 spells CASSVGEGIQYF. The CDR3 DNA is TGTGCCAGCAGCGTAGGAGAAGGCATTCAGTACTTC.

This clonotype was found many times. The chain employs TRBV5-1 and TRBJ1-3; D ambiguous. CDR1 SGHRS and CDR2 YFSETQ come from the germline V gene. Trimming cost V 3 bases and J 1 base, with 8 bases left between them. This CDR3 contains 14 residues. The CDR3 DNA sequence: TGCGCCAGCAGCTGGACGGGTTCTGGAAACACCATATATTTT. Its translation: CASSWTGSGNTIYF.

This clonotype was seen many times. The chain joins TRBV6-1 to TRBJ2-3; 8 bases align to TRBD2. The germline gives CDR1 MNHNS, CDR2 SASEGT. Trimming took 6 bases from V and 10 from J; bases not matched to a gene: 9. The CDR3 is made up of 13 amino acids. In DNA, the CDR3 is TGTGCCAGCAGGCCGGACTCGGGGGGGGCGCAGTATTTT. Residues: CASRPDSGGAQYF.

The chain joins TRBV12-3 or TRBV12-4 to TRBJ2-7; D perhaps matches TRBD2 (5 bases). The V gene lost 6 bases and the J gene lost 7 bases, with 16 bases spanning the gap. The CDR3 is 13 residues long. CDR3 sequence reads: CASSQPSSREQYF. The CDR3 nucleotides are TGTGCCAGCAGCCAACCTAGCTCGAGGGAGCAGTACTTC.

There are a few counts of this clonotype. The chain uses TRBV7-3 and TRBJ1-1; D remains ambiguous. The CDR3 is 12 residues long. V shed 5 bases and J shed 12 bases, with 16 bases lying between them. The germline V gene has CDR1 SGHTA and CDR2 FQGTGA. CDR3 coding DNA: TGTGCCAGCAGCCCGGATCGAGGTGCTCCTTTCTTT. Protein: CASSPDRGAPFF.

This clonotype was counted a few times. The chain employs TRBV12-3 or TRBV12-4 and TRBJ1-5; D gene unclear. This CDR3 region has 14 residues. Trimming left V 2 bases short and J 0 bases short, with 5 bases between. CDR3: CASSLPLSNQPQHF. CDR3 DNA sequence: TGTGCCAGCAGTTTACCCCTTAGCAATCAGCCCCAGCATTTT.

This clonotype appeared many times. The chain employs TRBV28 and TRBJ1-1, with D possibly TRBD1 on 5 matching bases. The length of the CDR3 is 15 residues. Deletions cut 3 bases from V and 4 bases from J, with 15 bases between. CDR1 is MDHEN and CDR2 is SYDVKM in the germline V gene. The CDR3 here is CASSFYDRGITEAFF. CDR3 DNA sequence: TGTGCCAGCAGTTTTTATGACAGAGGGATCACTGAAGCTTTCTTT. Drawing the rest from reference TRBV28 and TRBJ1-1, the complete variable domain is DVKVTQSSRYLVKRTGEKVFLECVQDMDHENMFWYRQDPGLGLRLIYFSYDVKMKEKGDIPEGYSVSREKKERFSLILESASTNQTSMYLCASSFYDRGITEAFFGQGTRLTVV.

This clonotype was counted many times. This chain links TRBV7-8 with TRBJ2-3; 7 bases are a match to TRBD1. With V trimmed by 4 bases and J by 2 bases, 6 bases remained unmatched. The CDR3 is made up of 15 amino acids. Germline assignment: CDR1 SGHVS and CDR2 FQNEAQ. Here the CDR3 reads CASSSERGPTDTQYF. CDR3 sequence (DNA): TGTGCCAGCAGCTCCGAAAGGGGGCCCACAGATACGCAGTATTTT.

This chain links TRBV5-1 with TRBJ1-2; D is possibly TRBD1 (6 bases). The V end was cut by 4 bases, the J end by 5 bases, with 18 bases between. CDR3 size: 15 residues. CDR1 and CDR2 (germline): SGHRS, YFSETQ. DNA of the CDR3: TGCGCCAGCAGCCAATTGGGGGCCCAGGGATATGGCTACACCTTC. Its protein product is CASSQLGAQGYGYTF.

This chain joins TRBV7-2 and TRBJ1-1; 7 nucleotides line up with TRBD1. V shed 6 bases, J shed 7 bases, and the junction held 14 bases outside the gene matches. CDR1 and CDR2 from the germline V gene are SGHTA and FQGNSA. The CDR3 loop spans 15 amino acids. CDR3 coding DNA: TGTGCCAGCAGTCCCCCGGGACAGCCTTTTGGTGAAGCTTTCTTT. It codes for CASSPPGQPFGEAFF.

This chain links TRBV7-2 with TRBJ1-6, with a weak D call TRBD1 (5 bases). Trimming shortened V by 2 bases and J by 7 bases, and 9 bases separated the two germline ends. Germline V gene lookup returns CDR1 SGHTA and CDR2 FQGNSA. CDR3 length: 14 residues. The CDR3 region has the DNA TGTGCCAGCAGCTTACAGGGAATGAATTCACCCCTCCACTTT. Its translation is CASSLQGMNSPLHF.

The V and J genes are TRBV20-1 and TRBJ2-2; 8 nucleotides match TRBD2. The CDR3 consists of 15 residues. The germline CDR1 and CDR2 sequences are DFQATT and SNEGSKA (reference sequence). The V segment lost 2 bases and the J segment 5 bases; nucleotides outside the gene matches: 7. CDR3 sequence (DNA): TGCAGTGCTAGACCTGGCGGGAGGAGTACCGGGGAGCTGTTTTTT. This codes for CSARPGGRSTGELFF.